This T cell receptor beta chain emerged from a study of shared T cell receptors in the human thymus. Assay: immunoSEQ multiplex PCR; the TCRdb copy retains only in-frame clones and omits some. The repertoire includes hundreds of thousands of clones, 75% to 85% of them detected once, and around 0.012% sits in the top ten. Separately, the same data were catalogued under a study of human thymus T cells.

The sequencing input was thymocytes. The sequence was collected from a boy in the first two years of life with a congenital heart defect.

The CDR3 DNA reads as TGTGCCAGCAGCTCCCGGACAGGGGAGAGCTATGGCTACACCTTC. The encoded protein is CASSSRTGESYGYTF. The V and J genes are TRBV11-3 and TRBJ1-2; 9 bases line up with TRBD1. CDR3 length: 15 amino acids. Germline assignment: CDR1 SGHNT and CDR2 YENEEA. The trim removed 4 bases at V and 4 bases at J, leaving 7 bases unmatched.